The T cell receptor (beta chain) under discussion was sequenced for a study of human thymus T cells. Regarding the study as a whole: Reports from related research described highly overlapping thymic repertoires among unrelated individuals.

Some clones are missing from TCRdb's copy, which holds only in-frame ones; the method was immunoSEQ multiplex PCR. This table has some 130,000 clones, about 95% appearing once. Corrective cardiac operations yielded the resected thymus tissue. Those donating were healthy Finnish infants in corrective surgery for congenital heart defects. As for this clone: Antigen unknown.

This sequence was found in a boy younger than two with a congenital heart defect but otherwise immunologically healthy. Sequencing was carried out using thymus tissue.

CDR3 region: CASSDGTTNTEAFF. The CDR3 DNA reads TGTGCCAGTAGTGACGGGACCACCAACACTGAAGCTTTCTTT. The chain employs TRBV19 and TRBJ1-1, with a weak D call TRBD1 (5 bases). There are 14 residues in the CDR3. Trimming cost V 5 bases and J 2 bases, with 12 bases left between them. Germline V gives CDR1 LNHDA, CDR2 SQIVND (reference sequence).